Below, one TCR beta chain is given with its context. This sample is part of a study of T cell changes during pregnancy in multiple sclerosis. The assay was immunoSEQ multiplex PCR, and TCRdb's table has in-frame clones only and misses some. The sample includes under 70,000 clones, roughly nine tenths seen only once; the top ten take roughly 1.3%. Germline V gene sequence: CDR1 MNHEY, CDR2 SVGAGI. V lost 3 bases to trimming and J lost 10 bases, with 13 bases between them. The CDR3 is 14 residues long. This chain connects TRBV6-5 to TRBJ1-6; D might be TRBD1 (5 bases). The receptor was isolated from a female donor in good health, enrolled as a control in a pregnancy study. Sequencing was performed on peripheral blood, taken after pregnancy. The CDR3 spells CASSYGGEVSPLHF. CDR3 bases: TGTGCCAGCAGTTATGGAGGGGAGGTCTCACCCCTCCACTTT.